A single sample is the source of the 13 T cell receptor beta chains below, sequenced in a study of blood T cell repertoires in COVID-19. The table came from immunoSEQ multiplex PCR; TCRdb's copy has only in-frame clones and leaves some out. Of 200,000 to 250,000 clones in the sample, 75% to 90% were seen once. Sequencing input: PBMCs or T cells enriched from blood (not recorded which). The source of these receptors is a woman aged 18-35 years in a cohort exposed to, infected with or recovered from COVID-19 (not recorded which).

The V call is TRBV9, the J call TRBJ1-2; D is undetermined. Trimming shortened V by 2 bases and J by 5 bases, and 22 bases separated the two germline ends. The CDR3 sequence is 17 residues long. In germline, CDR1 is SGDLS, CDR2 YYNGEE. The CDR3 reads CASSVPRFKPPGYGYTF. DNA of the CDR3: TGTGCCAGCAGCGTCCCGCGGTTTAAGCCCCCTGGGTATGGCTACACCTTC. The entire variable domain, with the rest obtained from reference TRBV9 and TRBJ1-2, is as follows: DSGVTQTPKHLITATGQRVTLRCSPRSGDLSVYWYQQSLDQGLQFLIQYYNGEERAKGNILERFSAQQFPDLHSELNLSSLELGDSALYFCASSVPRFKPPGYGYTFGSGTRLTVV.

The rearrangement uses TRBV28 and TRBJ1-4; 12 bases are shared with TRBD1. Germline V gene lookup returns CDR1 MDHEN and CDR2 SYDVKM. This CDR3 has 14 residues. V dropped 6 bases and J dropped 8; count of bases not matched to a gene: 4. The CDR3: CASRWDRGQEKLFF. The CDR3 nucleotides read TGTGCCAGCAGATGGGACAGGGGGCAGGAAAAACTGTTTTTT. The variable domain in full, completed from reference TRBV28 and TRBJ1-4, reads DVKVTQSSRYLVKRTGEKVFLECVQDMDHENMFWYRQDPGLGLRLIYFSYDVKMKEKGDIPEGYSVSREKKERFSLILESASTNQTSMYLCASRWDRGQEKLFFGSGTQLSVL.

The chain joins TRBV7-2 to TRBJ2-1; 8 bases are shared with TRBD2. Germline V gene lookup returns CDR1 SGHTA and CDR2 FQGNSA. The CDR3 contains 16 residues. The ends lost 5 bases at V and 8 bases at J; junction bases unmatched: 14. The CDR3: CASSLPKSGGIYEQFF. Written as DNA, the CDR3 is TGTGCCAGCAGCCTCCCAAAAAGCGGGGGAATCTATGAGCAGTTCTTC.

V is TRBV5-1 and J is TRBJ2-5, with 7 bases identical to TRBD2. V lost 0 bases and J lost 5; bases outside the gene matches: 10. CDR1 SGHRS and CDR2 YFSETQ come from the germline V gene. CDR3 length equals 16 residues. The CDR3 reads CASSLAPSGELETQYF. The CDR3 DNA follows: TGCGCCAGCAGCTTGGCACCCAGCGGGGAATTGGAGACCCAGTACTTC.

The V call is TRBV3-1 (or the pseudogene TRBV3-2), the J call TRBJ1-2; 8 bases are shared with TRBD1. This CDR3 spans 16 amino acids. Germline lookup yields CDR1 LGHDT and CDR2 YNNKEL (reference sequence). Trimming took 4 bases from V and 0 from J; bases not matched to a gene: 7. CDR3 nucleotide sequence: TGTGCCAGCAGCCGGACGACAGGGGCGGCTAACTATGGCTACACCTTC. Its protein is CASSRTTGAANYGYTF.

The V call is TRBV19, the J call TRBJ2-7, with TRBD2 matching over 14 bases. This CDR3 has 14 amino acids. Germline CDR1 reads LNHDA; CDR2 reads SQIVND (reference sequence). V lost 5 bases, J lost 4 bases, and 1 base stayed unmatched. CDR3 residues: CASSGTSGSYEQYF. The CDR3 coding sequence is TGTGCCAGTAGTGGGACTAGCGGGAGTTACGAGCAGTACTTC.

This clone has only one observation. This rearrangement joins TRBV28 to TRBJ2-3, with D possibly matching TRBD1 (5 bases). Per the germline V gene, CDR1 is MDHEN and CDR2 is SYDVKM. V was shortened by 5 bases and J by 9 bases, with 18 bases between the two germline ends. The CDR3 length is 14 residues. CDR3 in amino acids: CASSRPLQGRTQYF. CDR3 nucleotide sequence: TGTGCCAGCAGTCGGCCGCTTCAGGGAAGGACGCAGTATTTT.

The chain combines TRBV27 with TRBJ1-3; a possible D gene is TRBD1 (6 bases). The germline gives CDR1 MNHEY, CDR2 SMNVEV (reference sequence). This CDR3 is 14 amino acids long. With 5 bases removed from V and 4 bases from J, the gap between germline ends came to 12 bases. The CDR3 DNA reads TGTGCCAGCAGTAATACAGGGACAGGAAACACCATATATTTT. This translates into CASSNTGTGNTIYF.

The chain couples TRBV4-1 to TRBJ1-1; TRBD1 matches 9 bases. The germline V gene encodes CDR1 MGHRA and CDR2 YSYEKL. The length of the CDR3 is 14 residues. With 3 bases clipped from V and 5 bases from J, the junction kept 4 bases outside the gene matches. CDR3 region: CASSHPDRGTEAFF. The CDR3 DNA sequence: TGCGCCAGCAGCCACCCCGACAGGGGGACTGAAGCTTTCTTT.

This chain uses TRBV3-1 (or the pseudogene TRBV3-2) with TRBJ1-6, with TRBD1 matching over 7 bases. V lost 3 bases and J lost 2; bases outside the gene matches: 4. The CDR3 runs to 16 residues. Germline assignment: CDR1 LGHDT and CDR2 YNNKEL (reference sequence). The CDR3 DNA sequence: TGTGCCAGCAGCCAGACAGGGAACACCTATAATTCACCCCTCCACTTT. Protein product: CASSQTGNTYNSPLHF.

A few counts support this clone. J is TRBJ2-5 and V is TRBV4-1; 7 nucleotides agree with TRBD2. CDR3 size: 13 residues. Germline-derived CDR1 and CDR2 are MGHRA and YSYEKL. The J segment lost 5 bases and the V segment lost 5 bases, leaving 5 bases of the junction unmatched. As DNA, the CDR3 is TGCGCCAGCAGCAGGGGAGGGATGGAGACCCAGTACTTC. As protein: CASSRGGMETQYF.

The V gene is TRBV7-6, the J gene TRBJ1-4; 9 bases map to TRBD1. CDR1 is SGHVS and CDR2 is FNYEAQ in the germline V gene. The trim removed 5 bases at V and 3 bases at J, leaving 4 bases unmatched. The CDR3 has 15 amino acids. CDR3 DNA sequence: TGTGCCAGCAGCGCAGACAGGGGGTCTAATGAAAAACTGTTTTTT. It yields the protein CASSADRGSNEKLFF. Full variable domain (rest looked up from reference TRBV7-6 and TRBJ1-4): GAGVSQSPRYKVTKRGQDVALRCDPISGHVSLYWYRQALGQGPEFLTYFNYEAQQDKSGLPNDRFSAERPEGSISTLTIQRTEQRDSAMYRCASSADRGSNEKLFFGSGTQLSVL.

This rearrangement joins TRBV19 to TRBJ1-5; 8 nucleotides agree with TRBD1. Germline assignment: CDR1 LNHDA and CDR2 SQIVND (reference sequence). Trimming removed 8 bases from V and 3 bases from J; junction bases left unmatched: 3. The CDR3 is 13 residues long. The CDR3 loop is CASGQGINQPQHF. CDR3 coding DNA: TGTGCCAGTGGACAGGGTATCAATCAGCCCCAGCATTTT.